This record concerns one T cell receptor (beta chain) sequence. This CDR3 comprises 15 residues. V lost 7 bases and J lost 0; bases outside the gene matches: 7. Per germline, CDR1 SEHNR and CDR2 FQNEAQ (reference sequence). This specimen belongs to a study of blood T cell repertoires in COVID-19. Only in-frame clones appear in the TCRdb table, and some are missing; sequencing was by immunoSEQ multiplex PCR. The repertoire includes 100,000 to 150,000 clones, about 90% of them detected once, and approximately 2% sits in the top ten. Sequenced input: peripheral blood. The gene calls are TRBV7-9 and TRBJ2-7, with 9 bases lining up with TRBD2. This clonotype was sampled from a man aged 45-60 years with COVID-19, enrolled during active disease. DNA for the CDR3: TGTGCCAGCACCCTAAGCGGGAGGAGCTCCTACGAGCAGTACTTC. Amino acid sequence: CASTLSGRSSYEQYF. Full variable domain (missing parts from reference TRBV7-9 and TRBJ2-7): DTGVSQNPRHKITKRGQNVTFRCDPISEHNRLYWYRQTLGQGPEFLTYFQNEAQLEKSRLLSDRFSAERPKGSFSTLEIQRTEQGDSAMYLCASTLSGRSSYEQYFGPGTRLTVT.